What follows are 30 T cell receptor beta chains derived from one specimen sequenced in a study of T cell responses to AZD1222 COVID-19 vaccine (dated by TCRdb to about 2021). Library generation was performed with the immunoSEQ multiplex PCR assay. The clones in this table, taken by TCRdb from immuneACCESS, are in-frame only. Not every clone is retained; where verified, under half of the shortfall comes from an unresolved V gene, and the cause of the rest is unknown. For this sample the table gives tens of thousands of clones, of which 90% were detected only once. The ten top clones hold about 5% of the sample. In the paper's terms, the time point label means: about 28 days (+/-7) after the second vaccine dose. The sequencing used peripheral blood, collected 28 days after the second AZD1222 dose. These receptors were collected from an adult who received the AZD1222 COVID-19 vaccine.

J is TRBJ2-3 and V is TRBV2, with D possibly matching TRBD2 (5 bases). The CDR3 runs to 14 residues. The germline V gene encodes CDR1 SNHLY and CDR2 FYNNEI. The ends were cut back, 6 bases at V and 1 base at J, with 11 bases in the middle. The CDR3 is CASSYARGTDTQYF. The CDR3 nucleotides read TGTGCCAGCAGCTATGCGAGGGGCACAGATACGCAGTATTTT.

The V call is TRBV5-6, the J call TRBJ1-6; 8 bases align to TRBD1. The CDR3 consists of 15 residues. CDR1 and CDR2 (germline): SGHDT, YYEEEE. V was pared by 2 bases and J by 7 bases, with 5 bases of the junction left unmatched. The CDR3 DNA is TGTGCCAGCAGCTTCCGGACAGGGTGGAATTCACCCCTCCACTTT. Translation: CASSFRTGWNSPLHF.

The rearrangement uses TRBV24-1 and TRBJ2-1; D uncertain. With 5 bases removed from V and 5 bases from J, the gap between germline ends came to 12 bases. The V gene's germline CDR1 is KGHDR and CDR2 SFDVKD. The CDR3 runs to 14 residues. The CDR3 here is CATSGVDPHNEQFF. CDR3 nucleotides: TGTGCCACCAGTGGGGTTGACCCCCACAATGAGCAGTTCTTC.

V gene TRBV5-1 combines with J gene TRBJ2-7; no reliable D call. CDR1 is SGHRS and CDR2 is YFSETQ in the germline V gene. Trimming pared 1 base from V and 3 bases from J, leaving 8 bases between. This CDR3 is built from 13 residues. CDR3 bases: TGCGCCAGCAGCTTGAGGGTCAGCTACGAGCAGTACTTC. Amino acids: CASSLRVSYEQYF.

The V and J genes are TRBV7-9 and TRBJ1-3; 7 positions match TRBD1. The CDR3 is 16 residues long. Unmatched junction bases numbered 7, after V lost 5 bases and J lost 0 bases. Per germline, CDR1 SEHNR and CDR2 FQNEAQ (reference sequence). CDR3 coding DNA: TGTGCCAGCAGCCGATCGGGACAGTCCTCTGGAAACACCATATATTTT. Translating gives CASSRSGQSSGNTIYF.

The chain carries TRBV19 and TRBJ1-4; the match to TRBD1 covers 8 bases. The germline V gene encodes CDR1 LNHDA and CDR2 SQIVND (reference sequence). V was clipped by 5 bases and J by 9 bases; unmatched bases: 8. The CDR3 has 14 amino acids. Written as DNA, the CDR3 is TGTGCCAGTAGTCCCACAGGGGGTGAAAAAAAACTGTTTTTT. Residues: CASSPTGGEKKLFF.

The J gene is TRBJ2-7, the V gene TRBV5-1; 7 bases are a match to TRBD2. J lost 6 bases, V lost 0 bases, and 12 bases had no gene match. Germline V gives CDR1 SGHRS, CDR2 YFSETQ. The CDR3 sequence is 16 residues long. CDR3 DNA: TGCGCCAGCAGCTTGGCTACCGGGAGAGGGGAGGGCGAGCAGTACTTC. This sequence encodes CASSLATGRGEGEQYF.

The V gene is TRBV25-1, the J gene TRBJ2-1, with TRBD1 as a possible D gene (6 bases). The length of the CDR3 is 15 residues. Germline CDR1 and CDR2: MGHDK and SYGVNS. V lost 3 bases to trimming and J lost 4 bases, with 13 bases between them. The CDR3 bases are TGTGCCAGCAGTGACATCACAGGGAGATACAATGAGCAGTTCTTC. It specifies CASSDITGRYNEQFF.

The CDR3 region has the DNA TGTGCCAGCGGGTGGGAGACCCAGTACTTC. Translation gives CASGWETQYF. This sequence joins TRBV27 and TRBJ2-5; D unresolved. Per germline, CDR1 MNHEY and CDR2 SMNVEV (reference sequence). This CDR3 spans 10 amino acids. Deletions cut 8 bases from V and 5 bases from J, with 6 bases between.

CDR3 nucleotides: TGCGCCAGCAGCATCCGCGGGACCCTAGGTTGGGCTAGCGGGGACAATGAGCAGTTCTTC. It translates to CASSIRGTLGWASGDNEQFF. The rearrangement joins TRBV5-1 to TRBJ2-1; 9 bases map to TRBD2. Germline CDR1 reads SGHRS; CDR2 reads YFSETQ. The trim removed 4 bases at V and 5 bases at J, leaving 22 bases unmatched. This CDR3 contains 20 residues.

The J gene is TRBJ1-1, the V gene TRBV29-1, with 7 nucleotides matching TRBD1. Germline-derived CDR1 and CDR2 are SQVTM and ANQGSEA. The CDR3 totals 12 residues. Here the CDR3 reads CAAGGEDTEAFF. The CDR3 DNA follows: TGCGCCGCAGGGGGGGAAGACACTGAAGCTTTCTTT.

This chain links TRBV30 with TRBJ2-2; D not resolved. The CDR3 runs to 12 residues. V was shortened by 4 bases and J by 7 bases, with 10 bases between the two germline ends. The germline V gene has CDR1 GTSNPN and CDR2 SVGIG (reference sequence). As DNA, the CDR3 is TGTGCCTGGATATACGGTGGCGGGGAGCTGTTTTTT. Encoded protein: CAWIYGGGELFF.

This clone showed up just once. V usage is TRBV29-1 and J usage is TRBJ2-5; TRBD2 is a possible D gene (6 bases). Trimming removed 2 bases from V and 5 bases from J, with 15 bases in between. Germline V gene lookup returns CDR1 SQVTM and CDR2 ANQGSEA. This CDR3 spans 14 amino acids. The CDR3 sequence: CSVESPTSRETQYF. The CDR3 DNA is TGCAGCGTTGAAAGCCCAACTAGCAGGGAGACCCAGTACTTC.

The chain joins TRBV24-1 to TRBJ2-2; tentative D call: TRBD1 (5 bases). In germline, CDR1 is KGHDR, CDR2 SFDVKD. The CDR3 contains 13 residues. Trimming left V 10 bases short and J 3 bases short, with 11 bases between. The CDR3 here is CATRLRDTGELFF. The DNA for the CDR3 is TGTGCCACTAGACTCAGGGACACCGGGGAGCTGTTTTTT.

This chain uses TRBV7-3 with TRBJ1-3, with TRBD1 as a possible D gene (6 bases). V was trimmed by 0 bases and J by 4 bases, leaving 13 bases between them. The germline V gene encodes CDR1 SGHTA and CDR2 FQGTGA. CDR3 size: 16 residues. In DNA, the CDR3 is TGTGCCAGCAGCTTAACTGGATCGGGGGCAGGAAACACCATATATTTT. Its protein product is CASSLTGSGAGNTIYF.

V is TRBV12-3 or TRBV12-4 and J is TRBJ1-5; weak D call: TRBD1 (5 bases). Trimming left V 4 bases short and J 6 bases short, with 10 bases between. CDR3 length: 13 residues. The CDR3 bases are TGTGCCAGCAGTTCAGGGTTGCGTCAGCCCCAGCATTTT. Amino acids: CASSSGLRQPQHF.

The chain is built from TRBV16 and TRBJ1-2; no clear D gene. Between the trimmed V and J ends, which lost 3 bases and 0 bases, there was a span of 11 bases. From germline, CDR1 is KGHSY and CDR2 FQNENV. The CDR3 spans 15 residues. The CDR3 sequence is CASSHLNEANYGYTF. The CDR3 bases are TGTGCCAGCAGCCATCTTAACGAAGCTAACTATGGCTACACCTTC.

The V and J genes are TRBV30 and TRBJ1-5; D remains ambiguous. In germline, CDR1 is GTSNPN, CDR2 SVGIG (reference sequence). This CDR3 region has 11 residues. Trimming removed 0 bases from V and 10 bases from J, with 7 bases in between. The CDR3: CAWSVGGPQHF. As DNA, the CDR3 is TGTGCCTGGAGTGTAGGAGGTCCCCAGCATTTT.

This chain connects TRBV28 to TRBJ1-2, with TRBD1 matching 10 bases. J lost 7 bases, V lost 4 bases, and 6 bases had no gene match. CDR3 length equals 14 residues. Germline V gives CDR1 MDHEN, CDR2 SYDVKM. CDR3 amino acids: CASSSTGGGGGYTF. DNA for the CDR3: TGTGCCAGCAGTTCGACAGGGGGCGGCGGTGGCTACACCTTC.

The V gene is TRBV19, the J gene TRBJ1-5, with D uncertain. The CDR3 sequence is 13 residues long. The V end lost 7 bases, the J end lost 4 bases, and 11 bases lay between the germline ends. The germline gives CDR1 LNHDA, CDR2 SQIVND (reference sequence). This CDR3 is CASKEGFNQPQHF. The CDR3 DNA reads TGTGCCAGTAAAGAGGGATTTAATCAGCCCCAGCATTTT. Based on the CDR3 plus reference TRBV19 and TRBJ1-5, the full variable domain is DGGITQSPKYLFRKEGQNVTLSCEQNLNHDAMYWYRQDPGQGLRLIYYSQIVNDFQKGDIAEGYSVSREKKESFPLTVTSAQKNPTAFYLCASKEGFNQPQHFGDGTRLSIL.

V and J are TRBV11-1 and TRBJ1-2; D is undetermined. The CDR3 length is 14 residues. Germline values: CDR1 SGHAT, CDR2 FQDESV (reference sequence). V lost 3 bases, J lost 5 bases, and 13 bases lay in between. CDR3 residues: CASSFRETAYGYTF. The CDR3 DNA is TGTGCCAGCAGCTTTCGGGAAACAGCGTATGGCTACACCTTC.

In this sample, this clone turned up once. The rearrangement joins TRBV6-2 or TRBV6-3 to TRBJ2-5, with TRBD2 matching over 10 bases. The CDR3 totals 16 residues. CDR1 and CDR2 from the germline V gene are MNHEY and SVGEGT. Unmatched junction bases numbered 6, after V lost 5 bases and J lost 0 bases. CDR3 sequence reads: CASSDPSGGHQETQYF. As DNA, the CDR3 is TGTGCCAGCAGTGATCCTAGCGGGGGACACCAAGAGACCCAGTACTTC.

This chain uses TRBV6-6 with TRBJ2-7; 12 nucleotides line up with TRBD1. V was clipped by 5 bases and J by 1 base; unmatched bases: 12. There are 18 residues in the CDR3. CDR1 is MNHNY and CDR2 is SVGAGI in the germline V gene (reference sequence). For the CDR3, the DNA is TGTGCCAGCAGTCCCGGGACAGGGGGCGCCTTCTATTCCTACGAGCAGTACTTC. Translating it yields CASSPGTGGAFYSYEQYF.

The chain employs TRBV28 and TRBJ2-5; D call uncertain. CDR1 and CDR2 (germline): MDHEN, SYDVKM. V was shortened by 11 bases and J by 5 bases, with 21 bases between the two germline ends. The CDR3 sequence is 14 residues long. CDR3 sequence (DNA): TGTGCCGTGAGAGACGGCTTCGACCGCGAGACCCAGTACTTC. Protein sequence: CAVRDGFDRETQYF. The full variable domain, in which reference TRBV28 and TRBJ2-5 provide the parts outside the CDR3, is DVKVTQSSRYLVKRTGEKVFLECVQDMDHENMFWYRQDPGLGLRLIYFSYDVKMKEKGDIPEGYSVSREKKERFSLILESASTNQTSMYLCAVRDGFDRETQYFGPGTRLLVL.

This sequence joins TRBV20-1 and TRBJ2-5; 7 bases map to TRBD1. Losses at the gene ends were 3 bases for V and 5 bases for J; bases not matched to a gene: 12. From germline, CDR1 is DFQATT and CDR2 SNEGSKA (reference sequence). The CDR3 loop spans 15 amino acids. This chain's CDR3 is CSASGKGASRETQYF. CDR3 bases: TGCAGTGCTAGTGGGAAGGGGGCGAGTAGGGAGACCCAGTACTTC.

This clone showed up just a few times. The chain joins TRBV5-1 to TRBJ1-2; maybe TRBD1 (6 bases). CDR3 length equals 13 residues. CDR1 SGHRS and CDR2 YFSETQ come from the germline V gene. Between the trimmed V and J ends, which lost 0 bases and 4 bases, there was a span of 7 bases. CDR3 loop: CASSLGTAYGYTF. For the CDR3, the DNA is TGCGCCAGCAGCTTGGGGACAGCCTATGGCTACACCTTC.

The CDR3 is CASSIDHLATQPQHF. The CDR3 bases are TGTGCCAGTAGTATAGATCACCTTGCTACTCAGCCCCAGCATTTT. The chain combines TRBV19 with TRBJ1-5; D is undetermined. This CDR3 has 15 residues. CDR1 and CDR2 from the germline V gene are LNHDA and SQIVND (reference sequence). Trimming took off 0 bases at V and 6 bases at J, with 12 bases between the two ends.

This chain links TRBV30 with TRBJ1-3, with D uncertain. The CDR3 has 16 residues. Germline V gene lookup returns CDR1 GTSNPN and CDR2 SVGIG (reference sequence). V was clipped by 2 bases and J by 0 bases, with 14 bases between them. CDR3 protein: CAWSTVDRFSGNTIYF. The CDR3 DNA sequence: TGTGCCTGGAGTACCGTGGACCGATTCTCTGGAAACACCATATATTTT.

The chain carries TRBV4-1 and TRBJ1-3; TRBD1 agrees at 7 bases. V shed 3 bases and J 4 bases; nucleotides not matched to a gene: 3. This CDR3 region has 14 residues. From germline, CDR1 is MGHRA and CDR2 YSYEKL. The CDR3 protein is CASSHLTGGNTIYF. CDR3 nucleotide sequence: TGCGCCAGCAGCCACTTGACAGGGGGAAACACCATATATTTT.

The rearrangement links TRBV19 to TRBJ1-3; the D is unclear. The CDR3 loop spans 14 amino acids. V was clipped by 3 bases and J by 4 bases, with 10 bases between them. Per the germline V gene, CDR1 is LNHDA and CDR2 is SQIVND (reference sequence). The CDR3 DNA reads TGTGCCAGTAGTATCGCGGGTTTGGGAAACACCATATATTTT. Residues: CASSIAGLGNTIYF.